The rows below give T cell receptor beta chains drawn from one sample of a study of T-cell reconstitution after alpha-beta-depleted transplantation in children. TCRdb reprocessed the PCR reads with MiXCR, giving one entry per CDR3 protein. The data show about 980,000 distinct CDR3 sequences, with about 30% seen just once and about 28% held by the top ten. The sample here was PBMCs, mostly from graft donor cells, taken 360 days after TCRalphabeta/CD19-depleted stem cell transplant. The receptors derive from a boy less than two years old who had a stem cell transplant for SCID, so the T cells may come from the graft donor. The CDR3 runs from the conserved cysteine through the conserved F or W. Fields, in order: J gene, V gene, clone size, D gene, CDR3 protein, CDR3 DNA. A D gene is named only where the DNA matches it firmly. Size tells how often a clone was seen (once, few, many) or the class of an expanded clone, and some rows leave it out.

TRBJ1-1	TRBV2	.	TRBD1	CASGRTGETEAFF	TGTGCCAGCGGCCGGACAGGCGAGACTGAAGCTTTCTTT
TRBJ2-7	TRBV27	.	.	CASRGAASYEQYF	TGTGCCAGCAGAGGAGCTGCTTCCTACGAGCAGTACTTC
TRBJ1-1	TRBV12-3/TRBV12-4	.	.	CASSLSSLGTEAFF	TGTGCCAGCAGTTTAAGTAGTTTAGGCACTGAAGCTTTCTTT
TRBJ2-5	TRBV6-6	.	.	CASSYEQTQYF	TGTGCCAGCAGTTACGAACAGACCCAGTACTTC
TRBJ1-1	TRBV27	.	.	CASRRSTRNTEAFF	TGTGCCAGCAGGAGGTCGACTCGGAACACTGAAGCTTTCTTT
TRBJ2-3	TRBV7-2	.	TRBD2	CASSPHKRGLTDTQYF	TGTGCCAGCAGCCCCCACAAGCGGGGGCTCACAGATACGCAGTATTTT
TRBJ1-2	TRBV9	few	TRBD1	CASSGRQGTDYGYTF	TGTGCCAGCAGCGGACGACAGGGGACGGACTATGGCTACACCTTC
TRBJ1-2	TRBV29-1	.	.	CSVEGWAGGGYGYTF	TGCAGCGTTGAAGGGTGGGCAGGTGGGGGTTATGGCTACACCTTC
TRBJ2-3	TRBV5-5	few	TRBD1	CASSFQGQGADTQYF	TGTGCCAGCAGCTTTCAAGGACAGGGTGCAGATACGCAGTATTTT
TRBJ2-5	TRBV13	few	.	CASSFRQTKETQYF	TGTGCCAGCAGCTTCCGACAGACCAAGGAGACCCAGTACTTC
TRBJ2-1	TRBV7-6	.	TRBD2	CASSLAGGYSLFYNEQFF	TGTGCCAGCAGCTTAGCGGGGGGGTATTCCTTATTCTACAATGAGCAGTTCTTC
TRBJ1-1	TRBV5-6	few	.	CASSLVTDSPEAFF	TGTGCCAGCAGCTTGGTGACGGATAGTCCTGAAGCTTTCTTT
TRBJ2-7	TRBV10-3	few	.	CAISEGTSVYEQYF	TGTGCCATCAGTGAAGGGACGTCAGTCTACGAGCAGTACTTC
TRBJ2-7	TRBV4-1	.	.	CASSQDARGGYEQYF	TGCGCCAGCAGCCAAGATGCCAGGGGGGGATACGAGCAGTACTTC
TRBJ2-3	TRBV7-2	few	TRBD2	CASSSRLAGNTDTQYF	TGTGCCAGCAGCTCTCGACTAGCGGGGAACACAGATACGCAGTATTTT
TRBJ2-2	TRBV5-5	few	TRBD1	CASSRSRDSANTGELFF	TGTGCCAGCAGCCGCTCCCGGGACAGCGCGAACACCGGGGAGCTGTTTTTT
TRBJ2-7	TRBV6-1	many	TRBD2	CASSWGGPYEQYF	TGTGCCAGCTCCTGGGGGGGTCCCTACGAGCAGTACTTC
TRBJ1-1	TRBV7-8	.	TRBD1	CASSRRQGITEAFF	TGTGCCAGCAGCAGGAGACAGGGGATCACTGAAGCTTTCTTT
TRBJ2-3	TRBV7-9	few	.	CASSRDWPDTQYF	TGTGCCAGCAGCCGGGACTGGCCAGATACGCAGTATTTT
TRBJ2-7	TRBV4-1	few	TRBD1	CASSPKTGDYEQYF	TGCGCCAGCAGCCCCAAAACAGGGGACTACGAGCAGTACTTC
TRBJ2-1	TRBV10-3	few	.	CAISEGRGPYNEQFF	TGTGCCATCAGTGAGGGGCGGGGCCCCTACAATGAGCAGTTCTTC
TRBJ2-7	TRBV6-2/TRBV6-3	.	.	CASSSERLSSYEQYF	TGTGCCAGCAGTTCTGAGAGACTATCCTCCTACGAGCAGTACTTC
TRBJ2-6	TRBV29-1	.	.	CSAVGVGANVLTF	TGCAGCGCCGTGGGAGTCGGGGCCAACGTCCTGACTTTC
TRBJ2-5	TRBV3-1	few	.	CASSQDGFEEQETQYF	TGTGCCAGCAGCCAAGATGGATTCGAGGAACAGGAGACCCAGTACTTC
TRBJ2-2	TRBV29-1	few	.	CSVGGQSVNTGELFF	TGCAGCGTTGGAGGGCAGTCAGTCAACACCGGGGAGCTGTTTTTT